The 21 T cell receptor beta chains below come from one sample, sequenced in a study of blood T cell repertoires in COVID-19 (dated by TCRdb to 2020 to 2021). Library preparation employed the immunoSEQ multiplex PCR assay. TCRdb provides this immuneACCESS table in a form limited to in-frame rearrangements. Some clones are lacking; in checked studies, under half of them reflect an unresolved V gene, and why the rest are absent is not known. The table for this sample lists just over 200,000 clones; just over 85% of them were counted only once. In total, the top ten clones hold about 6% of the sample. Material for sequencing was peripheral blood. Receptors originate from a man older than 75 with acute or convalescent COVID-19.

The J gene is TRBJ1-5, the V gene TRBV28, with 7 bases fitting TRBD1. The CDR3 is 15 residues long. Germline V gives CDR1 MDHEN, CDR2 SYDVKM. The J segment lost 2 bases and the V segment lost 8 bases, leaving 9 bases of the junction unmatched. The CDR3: CASGDSQFGNQPQHF. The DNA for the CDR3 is TGTGCCAGCGGGGACAGCCAATTCGGCAATCAGCCCCAGCATTTT.

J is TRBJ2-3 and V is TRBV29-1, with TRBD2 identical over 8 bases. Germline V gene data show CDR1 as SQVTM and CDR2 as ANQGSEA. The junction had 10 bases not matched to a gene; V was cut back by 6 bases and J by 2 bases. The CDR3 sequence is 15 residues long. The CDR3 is CSVGGAGVPTDTQYF. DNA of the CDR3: TGCAGCGTGGGTGGAGCGGGAGTTCCCACAGATACGCAGTATTTT.

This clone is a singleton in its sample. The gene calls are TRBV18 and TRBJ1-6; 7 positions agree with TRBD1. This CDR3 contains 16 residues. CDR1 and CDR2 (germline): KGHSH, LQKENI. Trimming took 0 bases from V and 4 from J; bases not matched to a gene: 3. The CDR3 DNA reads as TGTGCCAGCTCACCACCGGGACAGAGTTATAATTCACCCCTCCACTTT. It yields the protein CASSPPGQSYNSPLHF.

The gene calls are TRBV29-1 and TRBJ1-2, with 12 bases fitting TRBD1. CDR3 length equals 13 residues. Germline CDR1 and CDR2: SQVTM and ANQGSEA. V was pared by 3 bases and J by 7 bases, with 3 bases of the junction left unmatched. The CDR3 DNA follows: TGCAGCGTTGAGGGACAGGGGGCTAGTGGCTACACCTTC. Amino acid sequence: CSVEGQGASGYTF.

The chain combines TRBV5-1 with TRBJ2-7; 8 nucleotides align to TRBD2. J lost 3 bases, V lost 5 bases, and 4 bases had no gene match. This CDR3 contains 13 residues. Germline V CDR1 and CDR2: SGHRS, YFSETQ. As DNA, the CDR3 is TGCGCCAGCAGTAGGCTAGCGGGCTACGAGCAGTACTTC. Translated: CASSRLAGYEQYF.

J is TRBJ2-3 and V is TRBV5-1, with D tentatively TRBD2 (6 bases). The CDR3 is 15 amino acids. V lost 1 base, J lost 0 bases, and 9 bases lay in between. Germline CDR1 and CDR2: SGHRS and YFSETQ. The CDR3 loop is CASSLKGLSTDTQYF. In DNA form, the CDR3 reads TGCGCCAGCAGCTTGAAGGGACTGAGCACAGATACGCAGTATTTT.

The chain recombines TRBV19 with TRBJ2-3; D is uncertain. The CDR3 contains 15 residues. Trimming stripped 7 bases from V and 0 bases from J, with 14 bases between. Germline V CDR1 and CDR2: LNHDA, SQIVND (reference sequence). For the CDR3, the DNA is TGTGCCAGTACCCCTAGAGCGCCTAGCACAGATACGCAGTATTTT. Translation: CASTPRAPSTDTQYF.

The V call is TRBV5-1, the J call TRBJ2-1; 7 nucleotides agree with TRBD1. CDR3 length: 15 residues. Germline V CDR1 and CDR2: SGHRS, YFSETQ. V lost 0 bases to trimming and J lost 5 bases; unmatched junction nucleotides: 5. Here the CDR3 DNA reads TGCGCCAGCAGCTTGGGACAGGGTCGGAACAATGAGCAGTTCTTC. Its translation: CASSLGQGRNNEQFF.

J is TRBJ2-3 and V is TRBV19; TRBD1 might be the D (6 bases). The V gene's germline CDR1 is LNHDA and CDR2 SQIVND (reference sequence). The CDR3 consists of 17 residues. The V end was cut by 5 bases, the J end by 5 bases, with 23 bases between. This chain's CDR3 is CASSSPTGARMVDTQYF. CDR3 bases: TGTGCCAGTAGTTCGCCGACAGGAGCGAGGATGGTAGATACGCAGTATTTT.

CDR3 sequence (DNA): TGTGCCACCAACCGACAGGGGGCATTTGAAAAACTGTTTTTT. This gives the protein CATNRQGAFEKLFF. The chain couples TRBV15 to TRBJ1-4; TRBD1 matches 10 bases. Trimming at V came to 7 bases and at J to 7 bases, leaving 6 bases not matched to a gene. Germline V lookup: CDR1 LNHNV, CDR2 YYDKDF (reference sequence). This CDR3 has 14 amino acids.

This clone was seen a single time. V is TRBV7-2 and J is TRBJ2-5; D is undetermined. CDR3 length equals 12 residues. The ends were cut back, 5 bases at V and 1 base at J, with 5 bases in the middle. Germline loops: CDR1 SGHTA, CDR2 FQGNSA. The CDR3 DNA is TGTGCCAGCAGCCCTGTCCAAGAGACCCAGTACTTC. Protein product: CASSPVQETQYF.

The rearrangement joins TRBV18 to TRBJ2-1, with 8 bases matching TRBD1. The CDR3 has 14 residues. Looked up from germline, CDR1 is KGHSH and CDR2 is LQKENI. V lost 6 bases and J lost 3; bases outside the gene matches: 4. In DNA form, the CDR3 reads TGTGCCAGCTCGCAGGGGGCACTCTACAATGAGCAGTTCTTC. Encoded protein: CASSQGALYNEQFF.

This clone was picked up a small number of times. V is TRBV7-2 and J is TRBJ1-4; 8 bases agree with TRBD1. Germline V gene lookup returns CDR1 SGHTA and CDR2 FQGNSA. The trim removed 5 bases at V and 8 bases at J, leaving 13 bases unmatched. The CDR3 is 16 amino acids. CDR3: CASSLQGAGGGEKLFF. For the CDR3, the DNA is TGTGCCAGCAGCCTTCAAGGGGCAGGGGGCGGAGAAAAACTGTTTTTT.

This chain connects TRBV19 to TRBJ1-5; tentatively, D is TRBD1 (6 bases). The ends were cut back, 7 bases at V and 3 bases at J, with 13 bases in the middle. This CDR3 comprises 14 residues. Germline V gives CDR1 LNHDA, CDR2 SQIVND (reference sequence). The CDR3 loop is CASTTGYNNQPQHF. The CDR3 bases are TGTGCCAGTACAACAGGGTACAACAATCAGCCCCAGCATTTT.

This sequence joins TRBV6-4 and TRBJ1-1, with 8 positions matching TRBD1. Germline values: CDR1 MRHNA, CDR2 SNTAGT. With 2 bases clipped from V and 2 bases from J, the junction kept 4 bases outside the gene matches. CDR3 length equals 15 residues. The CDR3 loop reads CASSDGSGGNTEAFF. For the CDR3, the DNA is TGTGCCAGCAGTGACGGTTCAGGGGGCAACACTGAAGCTTTCTTT.

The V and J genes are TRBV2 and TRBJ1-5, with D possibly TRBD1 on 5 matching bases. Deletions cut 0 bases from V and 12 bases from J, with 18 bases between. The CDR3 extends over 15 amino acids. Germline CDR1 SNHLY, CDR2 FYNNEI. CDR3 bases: TGTGCCAGCAGTGAAGCTGGCAGGGTATCACGAAGCCAGCATTTT. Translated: CASSEAGRVSRSQHF.

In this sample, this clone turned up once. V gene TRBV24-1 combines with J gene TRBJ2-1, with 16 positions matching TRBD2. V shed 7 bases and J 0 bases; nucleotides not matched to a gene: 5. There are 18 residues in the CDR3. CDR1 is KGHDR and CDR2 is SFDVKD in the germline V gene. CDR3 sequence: CATRGTSGRESSYNEQFF. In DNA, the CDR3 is TGTGCCACCAGGGGGACTAGCGGGAGGGAGAGCTCCTACAATGAGCAGTTCTTC.

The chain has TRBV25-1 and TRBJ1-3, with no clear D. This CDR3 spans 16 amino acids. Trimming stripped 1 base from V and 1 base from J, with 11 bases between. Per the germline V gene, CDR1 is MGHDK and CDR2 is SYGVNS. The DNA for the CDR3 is TGTGCCAGCAGTGAATTCTCGGGGTGGTCTGGAAACACCATATATTTT. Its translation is CASSEFSGWSGNTIYF.

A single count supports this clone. CDR3 region: CASRAGTEYGYTF. The CDR3 nucleotides are TGTGCCAGCAGGGCCGGGACAGAGTATGGCTACACCTTC. The chain combines TRBV12-3 or TRBV12-4 with TRBJ1-2; TRBD1 matches at 7 bases. After removal of 6 bases from V and 5 bases from J, the junction contained 6 bases not matched to a gene. The CDR3 spans 13 residues.

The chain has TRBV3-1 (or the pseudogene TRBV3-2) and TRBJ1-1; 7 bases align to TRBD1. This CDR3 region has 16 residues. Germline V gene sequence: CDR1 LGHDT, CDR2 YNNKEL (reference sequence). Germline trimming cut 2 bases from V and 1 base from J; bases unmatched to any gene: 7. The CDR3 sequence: CASSQWLAGGNTEAFF. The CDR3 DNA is TGTGCCAGCAGCCAATGGCTGGCAGGGGGGAACACTGAAGCTTTCTTT.

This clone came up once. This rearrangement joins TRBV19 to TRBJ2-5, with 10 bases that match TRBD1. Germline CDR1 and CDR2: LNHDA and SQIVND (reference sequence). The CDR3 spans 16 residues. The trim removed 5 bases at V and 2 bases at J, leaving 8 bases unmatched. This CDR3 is CASSPRGTGDQETQYF. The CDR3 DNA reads TGTGCCAGTAGTCCTCGGGGGACAGGGGATCAAGAGACCCAGTACTTC.